The 5 T cell receptor beta chains given below trace back to one sample, sequenced in a study of blood T cell repertoires in COVID-19. Sequenced by immunoSEQ multiplex PCR; TCRdb stores in-frame clones only, minus some. Of roughly 300,000 clones in the sample, 87% were seen once. Sequenced sample: peripheral blood. These receptors were collected from a woman in her 50s who had recovered from COVID-19.

The rearrangement joins TRBV7-2 to TRBJ2-7, with D tentatively TRBD1 (5 bases). V shed 1 base and J shed 2 bases, with 9 bases lying between them. The CDR3 runs 14 residues. Looked up from germline, CDR1 is SGHTA and CDR2 is FQGNSA. In DNA, the CDR3 is TGTGCCAGCAGCTTAGGTTCAGGGACCTACGAGCAGTACTTC. This translates into CASSLGSGTYEQYF. Together with reference TRBV7-2 and TRBJ2-7, the CDR3 gives the full variable domain: GAGVSQSPSNKVTEKGKDVELRCDPISGHTALYWYRQSLGQGLEFLIYFQGNSAPDKSGLPSDRFSAERTGGSVSTLTIQRTQQEDSAVYLCASSLGSGTYEQYFGPGTRLTVT.

This chain links TRBV27 with TRBJ1-2; TRBD1 might be the D (6 bases). Germline CDR1 reads MNHEY; CDR2 reads SMNVEV (reference sequence). V was cut by 10 bases and J by 4 bases, with 13 bases left in between. The length of the CDR3 is 12 residues. CDR3 sequence reads: CATHKQGYGYTF. The CDR3 bases are TGTGCCACCCATAAACAGGGCTATGGCTACACCTTC.

The rearrangement joins TRBV28 to TRBJ2-7; TRBD1 might be the D (5 bases). Germline CDR1 is MDHEN and CDR2 is SYDVKM. V was clipped by 2 bases and J by 0 bases, with 11 bases between them. This CDR3 is built from 15 residues. CDR3 sequence: CASSLSSGPSYEQYF. For the CDR3, the DNA is TGTGCCAGCAGTTTAAGTTCAGGGCCCTCCTACGAGCAGTACTTC.

V and J are TRBV24-1 and TRBJ2-2; 8 bases align to TRBD2. The CDR3 runs to 16 residues. V was pared by 2 bases and J by 3 bases, with 4 bases of the junction left unmatched. Germline V lookup: CDR1 KGHDR, CDR2 SFDVKD. For the CDR3, the DNA is TGTGCCACCAGTGATTATCGCGGGGGGTACACCGGGGAGCTGTTTTTT. Protein product: CATSDYRGGYTGELFF.

This clone was counted between two and nine times. J is TRBJ2-1 and V is TRBV27, with D perhaps TRBD1 (5 bases). V lost 6 bases to trimming and J lost 4 bases, with 10 bases between them. There are 13 residues in the CDR3. Germline CDR1 reads MNHEY; CDR2 reads SMNVEV (reference sequence). The DNA for the CDR3 is TGTGCCAGCAGACGGACACCGTACAATGAGCAGTTCTTC. It yields the protein CASRRTPYNEQFF.